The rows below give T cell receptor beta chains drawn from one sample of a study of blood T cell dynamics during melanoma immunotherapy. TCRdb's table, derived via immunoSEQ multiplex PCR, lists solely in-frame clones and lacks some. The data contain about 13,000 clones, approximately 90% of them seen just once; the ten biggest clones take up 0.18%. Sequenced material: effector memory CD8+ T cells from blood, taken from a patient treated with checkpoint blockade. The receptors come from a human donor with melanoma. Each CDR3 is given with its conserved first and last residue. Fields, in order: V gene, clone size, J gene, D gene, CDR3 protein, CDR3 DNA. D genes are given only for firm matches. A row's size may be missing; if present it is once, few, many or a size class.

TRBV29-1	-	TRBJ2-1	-	CSGANGDEQFF	TGCAGCGGCGCAAACGGGGATGAGCAGTTCTTC
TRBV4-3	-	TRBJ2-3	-	CASSLLARRADTQYF	TGCGCCAGCAGCCTCCTAGCCAGACGGGCAGATACGCAGTATTTT
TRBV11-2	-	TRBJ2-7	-	CASSLAGAGLNYEQYF	TGTGCCAGCAGCTTAGCAGGAGCAGGTTTAAACTACGAGCAGTACTTC
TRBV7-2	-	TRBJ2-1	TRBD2	CASSLSPPGTSATEQFF	TGTGCCAGCAGCTTGTCTCCCCCCGGGACTAGCGCCACTGAGCAGTTCTTC
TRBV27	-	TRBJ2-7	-	CASKQTGSAGYEQYF	TGTGCCAGCAAGCAGACAGGATCAGCCGGTTACGAGCAGTACTTC
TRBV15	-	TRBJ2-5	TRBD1	CATSRELRTGGEEETQYF	TGTGCCACCAGCAGAGAACTTCGGACAGGGGGCGAGGAAGAGACCCAGTACTTC
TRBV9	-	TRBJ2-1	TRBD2	CASSDSGSSYNEQFF	TGTGCCAGCAGCGACAGCGGGAGCTCCTACAATGAGCAGTTCTTC
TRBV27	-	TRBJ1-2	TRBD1	CASSHYAGQETYGYTF	TGTGCCAGCAGCCATTACGCTGGACAGGAGACCTATGGCTACACCTTC
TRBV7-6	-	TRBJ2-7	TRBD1	CASSFDRGNYEQYF	TGTGCCAGCAGCTTCGACAGGGGGAACTACGAGCAGTACTTC
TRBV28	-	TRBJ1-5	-	CASSRPLGDQPQHF	TGTGCCAGCAGCCGACCCCTCGGGGACCAGCCCCAGCATTTT
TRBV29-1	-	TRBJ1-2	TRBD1	CSVGTGEGYGYTF	TGCAGCGTTGGGACAGGGGAAGGCTATGGCTACACCTTC
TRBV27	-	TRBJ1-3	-	CASSFAPMAGNTIYF	TGTGCCAGCAGTTTTGCGCCTATGGCTGGAAACACCATATATTTT
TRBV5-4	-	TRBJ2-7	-	CASSLPTDSYEQYF	TGTGCCAGCAGCTTGCCGACAGACTCCTACGAGCAGTACTTC
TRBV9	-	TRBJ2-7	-	CASSVSGLRDEQYF	TGTGCCAGCAGCGTATCGGGCCTACGGGACGAGCAGTACTTC
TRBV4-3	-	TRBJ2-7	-	CASSQFSGPGGSYEQYF	TGCGCCAGCAGCCAATTTTCTGGACCCGGTGGCTCCTACGAGCAGTACTTC
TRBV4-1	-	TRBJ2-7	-	CASSQSWRVEAEYEQYF	TGCGCCAGCAGCCAGTCTTGGAGAGTCGAGGCGGAATACGAGCAGTACTTC
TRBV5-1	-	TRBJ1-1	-	CASSLAGSTEAFF	TGCGCCAGCAGCTTGGCGGGGAGCACTGAAGCTTTCTTT
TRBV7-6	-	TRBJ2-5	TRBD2	CASSLSGGGSLREQYF	TGTGCCAGCAGCTTATCGGGCGGGGGGAGTTTAAGGGAGCAGTACTTC
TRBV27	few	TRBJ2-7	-	CASSLNRDAYEQYF	TGTGCCAGCAGTTTGAACAGGGATGCGTACGAGCAGTACTTC
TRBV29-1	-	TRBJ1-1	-	CSVGGTDTEAFF	TGCAGCGTGGGGGGCACGGACACTGAAGCTTTCTTT
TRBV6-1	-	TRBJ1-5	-	CASSQDSSNQPQHF	TGTGCCAGCAGTCAGGACAGTAGCAATCAGCCCCAGCATTTT
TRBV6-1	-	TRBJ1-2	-	CASSERPAVYGYTF	TGTGCCAGCAGTGAAAGACCGGCGGTTTATGGCTACACCTTC
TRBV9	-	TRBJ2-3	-	CASSVDGIGPTDTQYF	TGTGCCAGCAGCGTAGATGGTATCGGGCCCACAGATACGCAGTATTTT
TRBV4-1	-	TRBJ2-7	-	CASSPSAGATYEQYF	TGCGCCAGCAGCCCGTCGGCCGGGGCAACCTACGAGCAGTACTTC
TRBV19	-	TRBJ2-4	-	CASSIMAVGKNIQYF	TGTGCCAGTAGTATTATGGCAGTGGGGAAAAACATTCAGTACTTC
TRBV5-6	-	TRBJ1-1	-	CASGDGGERTEAFF	TGTGCCAGCGGTGACGGGGGGGAGCGCACTGAAGCTTTCTTT
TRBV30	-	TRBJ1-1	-	CAWAGRNTEAFF	TGTGCCTGGGCGGGGAGGAACACTGAAGCTTTCTTT
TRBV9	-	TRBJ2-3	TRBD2	CASSVEGAGGPDTQYF	TGTGCCAGCAGCGTAGAGGGGGCGGGAGGGCCAGATACGCAGTATTTT
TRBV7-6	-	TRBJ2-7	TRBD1	CASRRRGQGDEQYF	TGTGCCAGCAGGCGAAGGGGGCAAGGGGACGAGCAGTACTTC
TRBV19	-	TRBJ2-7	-	CASSLTRYGHEQYF	TGTGCCAGTAGTTTGACCCGTTACGGGCACGAGCAGTACTTC
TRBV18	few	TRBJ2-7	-	CASSPLDRVEQYF	TGTGCCAGCTCACCGCTCGATAGGGTCGAGCAGTACTTC
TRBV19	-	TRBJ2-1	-	CASSIPPNNEQFF	TGTGCCAGTAGTATACCACCTAACAATGAGCAGTTCTTC
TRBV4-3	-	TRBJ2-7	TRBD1	CASSQLGFRDRGEQYF	TGCGCCAGCAGCCAACTAGGATTCCGGGACAGGGGCGAGCAGTACTTC
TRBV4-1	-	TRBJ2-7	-	CASSQVLGGTFSYEQYF	TGCGCCAGCAGCCAAGTTCTGGGCGGGACTTTCTCCTACGAGCAGTACTTC
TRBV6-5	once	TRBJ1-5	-	CASSLRGFSNQPQHF	TGTGCCAGCAGTTTAAGGGGTTTTAGCAATCAGCCCCAGCATTTT
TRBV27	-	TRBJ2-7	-	CASSLGSFYEQYF	TGTGCCAGCAGTTTAGGCAGTTTCTACGAGCAGTACTTC
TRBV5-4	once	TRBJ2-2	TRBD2	CASSGLAGVGELFF	TGTGCCAGCAGCGGACTAGCGGGAGTTGGGGAGCTGTTTTTT